This TCR beta chain was captured in a study of OX40 agonist ivuxolimab in advanced cancers. In the study overall: Averaging roughly 60 years in age, with a range of about 23 to 80, the cohort was around 85% male.

Note on this clone: Antigen specificity is unknown.

Study-wide results and limits: The mean number of expanded clones was higher in CD8+ T cells than in CD4+. Among some nonresponders, normalized T-cell clonal expansion was also low.

Sequencing was performed with immunoSEQ multiplex PCR; in TCRdb, only in-frame clones are kept and a portion is missing. The table lists tens of thousands of clones, about 91% of them singletons, with 9.5% to 15% in the top ten. Baseline was the first blood sampling point, followed by cycle 4 day 1 and cycle 7 day 1. This specimen consisted of CD4+ or CD8+ T cells sorted from blood, obtained in a trial of the OX40 agonist ivuxolimab. The receptor was isolated from an adult with an advanced solid tumor such as melanoma, head and neck, liver or kidney cancer.

DNA for the CDR3: TGTGCCAGCAGCAAGACAGATACGCAGTATTTT. It translates to CASSKTDTQYF. V and J are TRBV13 and TRBJ2-3; D gene unclear. CDR3 length: 11 residues. Trimming took 5 bases from V and 3 from J, leaving 3 bases between them. Per the germline V gene, CDR1 is PRHDT and CDR2 is FYEKMQ (reference sequence).